This TCR beta chain was sequenced in a study of blood T cell repertoires in COVID-19. Overall study: Some COVID-19 samples were acute and others convalescent; all came from the United States, Italy and Spain. Sources were T cells, B-cell-depleted T cells, or PBMCs; the material itself was cDNA or gDNA.

In the original analysis: For nucleated cells, counts were estimated from reference gene primer amplification. TCRdb's copy holds only in-frame clones and misses some; the assay was immunoSEQ multiplex PCR. Clonal size and the V and J genes are those of that table, whereas D and trimming came from the DNA. The sample lists 120,000 or so clones; roughly 80% were seen once. With 3 bases clipped from V and 7 bases from J, the junction kept 6 bases outside the gene matches. The CDR3 is 15 residues long. Germline CDR1 is SNHLY and CDR2 is FYNNEI. V is TRBV2 and J is TRBJ1-5; 10 nucleotides align to TRBD1. The receptor was isolated from a woman between 45 and 65 years old with acute or convalescent COVID-19. The sequenced material came from peripheral blood. The CDR3 coding sequence is TGTGCCAGCAGTGAGGGACAGGGGATCAACCAGCCCCAGCATTTT. Its translation: CASSEGQGINQPQHF.